The clone carrying this T cell receptor (beta chain) was counted ten times or more. Its antigen is not known. Genomic DNA templated the TCR beta VDJ and CDR3 profiling. TCRdb recomputed calls from the reads with MiXCR, one row per CDR3 protein. Of 150,000 to 200,000 distinct CDR3 sequences in the sample, 40% to 50% were seen once. The germline V gene has CDR1 LGHDT and CDR2 YNNKEL (reference sequence). V gave up 5 bases and J gave up 4 bases, with 8 bases separating them. The CDR3 runs 12 residues. Patients chosen for sequencing had shown CD8+CD57+ cell expansion by flow cytometry. This sample is part of a study of CD8+CD57+ T cells in acquired aplastic anemia. Study findings and constraints: Sharing between patients and controls was observed for twenty-nine CD8+ CDR3 sequences.

The chain links TRBV3-1 to TRBJ2-5, with D possibly being TRBD1 (5 bases). Sample: sorted CD4+, CD8+, or CD8+CD57+ T cells (not recorded which) from PBMCs. The sequence came from a human donor with aplastic anemia. The CDR3 reads CASSRGGETQYF. In DNA, the CDR3 is TGTGCCAGCAGCAGGGGCGGAGAGACCCAGTACTTC.